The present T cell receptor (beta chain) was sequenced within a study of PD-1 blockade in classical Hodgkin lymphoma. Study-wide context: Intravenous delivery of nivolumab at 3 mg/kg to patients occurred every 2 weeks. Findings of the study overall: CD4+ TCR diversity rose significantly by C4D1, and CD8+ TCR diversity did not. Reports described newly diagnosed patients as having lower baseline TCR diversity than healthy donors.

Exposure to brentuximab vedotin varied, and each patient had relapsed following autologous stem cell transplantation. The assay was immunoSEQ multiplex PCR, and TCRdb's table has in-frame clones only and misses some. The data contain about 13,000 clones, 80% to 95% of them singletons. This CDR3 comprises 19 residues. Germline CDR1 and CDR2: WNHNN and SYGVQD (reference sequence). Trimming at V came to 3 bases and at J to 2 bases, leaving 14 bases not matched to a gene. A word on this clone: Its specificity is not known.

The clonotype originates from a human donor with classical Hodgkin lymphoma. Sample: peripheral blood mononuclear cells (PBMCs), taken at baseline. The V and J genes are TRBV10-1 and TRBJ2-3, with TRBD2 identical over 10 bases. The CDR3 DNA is TGCGCCAGCAGTGAATTGAGAGTGCCTAGCGGGGGATTCACAGATACGCAGTATTTT. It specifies CASSELRVPSGGFTDTQYF.